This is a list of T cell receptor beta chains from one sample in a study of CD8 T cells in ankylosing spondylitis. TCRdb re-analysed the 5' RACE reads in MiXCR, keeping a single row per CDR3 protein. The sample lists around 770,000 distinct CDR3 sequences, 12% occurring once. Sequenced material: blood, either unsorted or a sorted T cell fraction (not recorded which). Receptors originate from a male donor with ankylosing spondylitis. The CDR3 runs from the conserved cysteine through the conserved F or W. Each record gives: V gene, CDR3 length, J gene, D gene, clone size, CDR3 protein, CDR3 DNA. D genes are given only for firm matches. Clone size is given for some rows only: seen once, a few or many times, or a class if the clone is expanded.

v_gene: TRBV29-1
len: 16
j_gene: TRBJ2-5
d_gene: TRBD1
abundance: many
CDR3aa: CSAHYGTAGAQETQYF
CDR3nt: TGCAGCGCTCATTACGGGACAGCCGGGGCGCAAGAGACCCAGTACTTC

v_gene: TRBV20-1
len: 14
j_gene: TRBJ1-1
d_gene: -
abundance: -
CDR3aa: CSAREGTIDTEAFF
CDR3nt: TGCAGTGCTAGAGAGGGGACGATCGACACTGAAGCTTTCTTT

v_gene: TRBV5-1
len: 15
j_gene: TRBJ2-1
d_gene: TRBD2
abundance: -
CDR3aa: CASSRTVAGYNEQFF
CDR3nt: TGCGCCAGCAGCAGGACAGTAGCGGGATACAATGAGCAGTTCTTC

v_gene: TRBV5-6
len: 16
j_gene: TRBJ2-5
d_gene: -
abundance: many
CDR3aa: CASSFYTGAQEGTQYF
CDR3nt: TGTGCCAGCAGCTTTTACACAGGGGCCCAGGAGGGAACCCAGTACTTC

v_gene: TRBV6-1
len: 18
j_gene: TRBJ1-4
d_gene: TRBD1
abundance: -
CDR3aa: CASLPTRDRVGWDEKLFF
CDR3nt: TGTGCCAGCCTCCCAACACGGGACAGGGTCGGTTGGGATGAAAAACTGTTTTTT

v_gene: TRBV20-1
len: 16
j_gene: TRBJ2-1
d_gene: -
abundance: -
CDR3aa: CSANRGARSSYNEQFF
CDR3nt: TGCAGTGCCAACCGGGGGGCTAGAAGCTCCTACAATGAGCAGTTCTTC

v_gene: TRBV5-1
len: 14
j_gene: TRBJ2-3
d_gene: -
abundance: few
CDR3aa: CASSMGQITDTQYF
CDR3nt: TGCGCCAGCAGCATGGGACAAATCACAGATACGCAGTATTTT

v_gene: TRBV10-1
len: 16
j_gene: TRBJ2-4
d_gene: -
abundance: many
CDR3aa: CASSVPTVLAKNIQYF
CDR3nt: TGCGCCAGCAGTGTCCCGACGGTCCTAGCCAAAAACATTCAGTACTTC

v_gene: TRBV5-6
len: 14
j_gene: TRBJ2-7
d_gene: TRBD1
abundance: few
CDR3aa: CASTLDRESYEQYF
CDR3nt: TGTGCCAGCACCCTTGACAGGGAGTCCTACGAGCAGTACTTC

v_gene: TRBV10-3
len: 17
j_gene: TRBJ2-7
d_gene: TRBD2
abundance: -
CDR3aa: CAISESSSGGPKNEQYF
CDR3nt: TGTGCCATCAGTGAGTCGAGTAGCGGGGGCCCGAAAAACGAGCAGTACTTC

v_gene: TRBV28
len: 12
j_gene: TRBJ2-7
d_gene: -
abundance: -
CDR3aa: CASSPTILGQYF
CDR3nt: TGTGCCAGCAGTCCCACCATACTGGGGCAGTACTTC

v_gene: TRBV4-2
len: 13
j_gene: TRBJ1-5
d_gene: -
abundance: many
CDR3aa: CASSQVAGQPQHF
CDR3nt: TGTGCCAGCAGCCAAGTGGCGGGCCAGCCCCAGCATTTT

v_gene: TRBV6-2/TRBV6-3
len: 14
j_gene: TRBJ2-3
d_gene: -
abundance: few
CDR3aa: CASSSFRGPDTQYF
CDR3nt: TGTGCCAGCAGTTCCTTCCGGGGGCCAGATACGCAGTATTTT

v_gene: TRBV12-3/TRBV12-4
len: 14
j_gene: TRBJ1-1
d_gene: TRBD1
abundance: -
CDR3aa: CASSLIPGGTEAFF
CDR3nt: TGTGCCAGCAGTTTAATACCAGGGGGCACTGAAGCTTTCTTT

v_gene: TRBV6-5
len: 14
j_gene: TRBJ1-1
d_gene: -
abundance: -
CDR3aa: CASSYSRYGTEAFF
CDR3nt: TGTGCCAGCAGTTACTCGAGATATGGCACTGAAGCTTTCTTT

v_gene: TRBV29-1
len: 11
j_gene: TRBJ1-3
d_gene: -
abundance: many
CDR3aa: CSVEARNTIYF
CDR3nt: TGCAGCGTTGAGGCGAGGAACACCATATATTTT

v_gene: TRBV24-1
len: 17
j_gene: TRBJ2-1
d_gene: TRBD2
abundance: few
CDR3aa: CATRTSGGAVGYNEQFF
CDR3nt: TGTGCCACCAGAACTAGCGGGGGGGCCGTTGGCTACAATGAGCAGTTCTTC

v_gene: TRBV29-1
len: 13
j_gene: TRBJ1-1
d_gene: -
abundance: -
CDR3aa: CSALPRGGTEAFF
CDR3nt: TGCAGCGCTCTTCCTAGGGGCGGCACTGAAGCTTTCTTT

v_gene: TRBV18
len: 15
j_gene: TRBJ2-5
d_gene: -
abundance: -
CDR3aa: CASSPQGAIEETQYF
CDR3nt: TGTGCCAGCTCACCACAGGGTGCGATTGAAGAGACCCAGTACTTC

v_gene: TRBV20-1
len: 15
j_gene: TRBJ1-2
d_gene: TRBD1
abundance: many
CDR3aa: CSARDAGQAHYGYTF
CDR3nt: TGCAGTGCTAGAGATGCGGGACAGGCCCACTATGGCTACACCTTC

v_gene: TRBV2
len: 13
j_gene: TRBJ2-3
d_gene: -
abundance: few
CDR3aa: CASRWTFTDTQYF
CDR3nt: TGTGCCAGCAGGTGGACATTCACAGATACGCAGTATTTT

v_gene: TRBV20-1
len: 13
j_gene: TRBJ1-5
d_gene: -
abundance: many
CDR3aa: CSARGRSNQPQHF
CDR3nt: TGCAGTGCCCGCGGACGGTCAAATCAGCCCCAGCATTTT

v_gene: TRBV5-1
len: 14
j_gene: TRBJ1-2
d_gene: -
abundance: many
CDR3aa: CASSSGPGNYGYTF
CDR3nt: TGCGCCAGCAGCTCGGGCCCGGGAAACTATGGCTACACCTTC

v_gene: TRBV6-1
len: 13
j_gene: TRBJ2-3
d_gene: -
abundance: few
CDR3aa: CASRGPITDTQYF
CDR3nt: TGTGCCAGCAGGGGTCCCATCACAGATACGCAGTATTTT